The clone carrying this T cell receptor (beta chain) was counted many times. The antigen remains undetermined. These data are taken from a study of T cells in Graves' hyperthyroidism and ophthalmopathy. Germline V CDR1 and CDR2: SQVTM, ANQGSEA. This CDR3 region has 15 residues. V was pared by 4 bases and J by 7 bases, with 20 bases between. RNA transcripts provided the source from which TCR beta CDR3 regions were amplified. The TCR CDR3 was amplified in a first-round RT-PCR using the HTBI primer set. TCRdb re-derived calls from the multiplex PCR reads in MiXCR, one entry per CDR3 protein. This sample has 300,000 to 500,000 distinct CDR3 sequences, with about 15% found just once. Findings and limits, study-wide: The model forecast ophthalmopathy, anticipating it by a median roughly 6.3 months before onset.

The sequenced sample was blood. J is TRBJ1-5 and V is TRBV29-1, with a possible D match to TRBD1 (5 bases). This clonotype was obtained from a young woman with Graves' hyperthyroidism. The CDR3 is CSVVRWGRTGQPQHF. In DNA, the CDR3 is TGCAGCGTTGTAAGGTGGGGCAGGACGGGCCAGCCCCAGCATTTT.